This passage covers 18 T cell receptor beta chains from one sample sequenced in a study of T cell responses to AZD1222 COVID-19 vaccine. Assay: immunoSEQ multiplex PCR; the TCRdb copy retains only in-frame clones and omits some. The sample lists about 110,000 clones, about 85% occurring once. The sequences come from peripheral blood, collected on day 0 of AZD1222 vaccination. The receptor set was obtained from an adult in good health.

The chain joins TRBV18 to TRBJ2-2; D possibly corresponds to TRBD1 (6 bases). V was clipped by 0 bases and J by 3 bases, with 11 bases between them. CDR1 and CDR2 (germline): KGHSH, LQKENI. This CDR3 is built from 16 residues. CDR3 DNA sequence: TGTGCCAGCTCACCACCGACGAACAGGGACACCGGGGAGCTGTTTTTT. Translating gives CASSPPTNRDTGELFF.

This chain links TRBV11-2 with TRBJ2-2, with TRBD2 matching over 8 bases. The CDR3 runs to 17 residues. Germline values: CDR1 SGHAT, CDR2 FQNNGV. The trim removed 6 bases at V and 1 base at J, leaving 10 bases unmatched. The CDR3 bases are TGTGCCAGCAGAGCTCTCCGGGGGGGCGTGAACACCGGGGAGCTGTTTTTT. Its protein product is CASRALRGGVNTGELFF.

This clone turned up a few times. The rearrangement links TRBV5-1 to TRBJ2-1, with TRBD2 matching 9 bases. Trimming took 5 bases from V and 5 from J; bases not matched to a gene: 8. The CDR3 spans 15 residues. Germline loops: CDR1 SGHRS, CDR2 YFSETQ. CDR3 sequence reads: CASRLSGSGNNEQFF. The CDR3 nucleotides read TGCGCCAGCAGACTTAGCGGGAGTGGGAACAATGAGCAGTTCTTC.

The chain employs TRBV3-1 (or the pseudogene TRBV3-2) and TRBJ1-1; D unresolved. The CDR3 contains 12 residues. CDR1 and CDR2 (germline): LGHDT, YNNKEL (reference sequence). V lost 0 bases and J 7 bases, leaving 6 bases between the germline ends. CDR3 sequence reads: CASSQEPGEAFF. CDR3 bases: TGTGCCAGCAGCCAAGAACCAGGTGAAGCTTTCTTT.

The rearrangement uses TRBV7-9 and TRBJ2-1, with D uncertain. The V end was cut by 1 base, the J end by 5 bases, with 12 bases between. Germline CDR1 reads SEHNR; CDR2 reads FQNEAQ (reference sequence). This CDR3 is built from 15 residues. DNA of the CDR3: TGTGCCAGCAGCTTAGGGGCCCCAGGACACAATGAGCAGTTCTTC. Translation: CASSLGAPGHNEQFF.

The chain joins TRBV9 to TRBJ1-2, with D hard to call. V dropped 0 bases and J dropped 7 bases, with 10 bases sitting between them. This CDR3 spans 13 amino acids. Germline CDR1 SGDLS, CDR2 YYNGEE. The CDR3 protein is CASSVAHRGGYTF. The CDR3 DNA reads as TGTGCCAGCAGCGTAGCTCATCGGGGTGGCTACACCTTC. Drawing the rest from reference TRBV9 and TRBJ1-2, the complete variable domain is DSGVTQTPKHLITATGQRVTLRCSPRSGDLSVYWYQQSLDQGLQFLIQYYNGEERAKGNILERFSAQQFPDLHSELNLSSLELGDSALYFCASSVAHRGGYTFGSGTRLTVV.

This clone was counted a single time. The rearrangement uses TRBV27 and TRBJ1-5; 7 nucleotides line up with TRBD1. This CDR3 has 14 amino acids. Germline CDR1 is MNHEY and CDR2 is SMNVEV (reference sequence). Germline trimming cut 5 bases from V and 6 bases from J; bases unmatched to any gene: 7. Here the CDR3 reads CASSVGGQVQPQHF. The CDR3, as DNA: TGTGCCAGCAGTGTAGGGGGCCAAGTTCAGCCCCAGCATTTT.

The chain carries TRBV9 and TRBJ1-1, with 7 bases lining up with TRBD1. J was trimmed by 1 base and V by 4 bases; bases with no gene match: 7. The CDR3 has 15 amino acids. CDR1 and CDR2 (germline): SGDLS, YYNGEE. This CDR3 reads CASSFGQESNTEAFF. The CDR3 nucleotides are TGTGCCAGCAGCTTCGGACAGGAGTCGAACACTGAAGCTTTCTTT. Combining the CDR3 with reference TRBV9 and TRBJ1-1 gives the whole variable domain DSGVTQTPKHLITATGQRVTLRCSPRSGDLSVYWYQQSLDQGLQFLIQYYNGEERAKGNILERFSAQQFPDLHSELNLSSLELGDSALYFCASSFGQESNTEAFFGQGTRLTVV.

V usage is TRBV7-9 and J usage is TRBJ1-4; TRBD1 matches at 10 bases. Unmatched junction bases numbered 6, after V lost 5 bases and J lost 6 bases. CDR1 is SEHNR and CDR2 is FQNEAQ in the germline V gene (reference sequence). The CDR3 runs to 15 residues. The CDR3 loop is CASSIDRGLDEKLFF. In nucleotides, the CDR3 is TGTGCCAGCAGCATTGACAGGGGGCTAGATGAAAAACTGTTTTTT.

This chain joins TRBV20-1 and TRBJ2-7, with 9 nucleotides matching TRBD1. CDR1 DFQATT and CDR2 SNEGSKA come from the germline V gene (reference sequence). This CDR3 comprises 15 residues. With 3 bases clipped from V and 0 bases from J, the junction kept 6 bases outside the gene matches. In DNA form, the CDR3 reads TGCAGTGCTAGTAATCCGGGACAGGGCTCCTACGAGCAGTACTTC. It yields the protein CSASNPGQGSYEQYF.

The chain links TRBV24-1 to TRBJ1-1, with D possibly TRBD1 on 6 matching bases. Deletions cut 1 base from V and 11 bases from J, with 10 bases between. Germline V gene data show CDR1 as KGHDR and CDR2 as SFDVKD. The CDR3 has 12 amino acids. CDR3 loop: CATSDFQGPAFF. The CDR3 nucleotides read TGTGCCACCAGTGATTTCCAGGGGCCGGCTTTCTTT.

This clone was detected only once. V usage is TRBV3-1 (or the pseudogene TRBV3-2) and J usage is TRBJ1-1; 8 nucleotides align to TRBD1. Germline values: CDR1 LGHDT, CDR2 YNNKEL (reference sequence). The junction had 3 bases not matched to a gene; V was cut back by 6 bases and J by 0 bases. The CDR3 has 14 residues. CDR3 residues: CASRSDRVNTEAFF. CDR3 nucleotide sequence: TGTGCCAGCAGGTCGGACAGGGTGAACACTGAAGCTTTCTTT.

The chain combines TRBV11-2 with TRBJ1-5; D is perhaps TRBD1 (5 bases). From germline, CDR1 is SGHAT and CDR2 FQNNGV. The CDR3 runs to 13 residues. Trimming cost V 0 bases and J 11 bases, with 11 bases left between them. The CDR3 is CASSLDQWGSQHF. In nucleotides, the CDR3 is TGTGCCAGCAGCTTAGATCAATGGGGGTCCCAGCATTTT.

The V and J genes are TRBV24-1 and TRBJ2-6, with 11 positions matching TRBD1. The CDR3 extends over 17 amino acids. Germline V lookup: CDR1 KGHDR, CDR2 SFDVKD. V lost 4 bases to trimming and J lost 0 bases; unmatched junction nucleotides: 1. The CDR3: CATSDGTGGSGANVLTF. The DNA of the CDR3 is TGTGCCACCAGTGACGGGACAGGGGGCTCTGGGGCCAACGTCCTGACTTTC.

V and J are TRBV28 and TRBJ2-1; 8 nucleotides line up with TRBD2. Germline CDR1 is MDHEN and CDR2 is SYDVKM. This CDR3 is built from 13 residues. The ends lost 6 bases at V and 10 bases at J; junction bases unmatched: 8. The CDR3 is CASSFPSGPEQFF. In DNA, the CDR3 is TGTGCCAGCAGCTTCCCTAGCGGGCCAGAGCAGTTCTTC.

This clone was observed a handful of times. This chain connects TRBV18 to TRBJ2-7; TRBD1 or TRBD2 may be the D gene (5 bases each). With 3 bases removed from V and 3 bases from J, the gap between germline ends came to 18 bases. This CDR3 has 16 amino acids. The V gene's germline CDR1 is KGHSH and CDR2 LQKENI. This CDR3 reads CASSPNPIGTLYEQYF. The CDR3 DNA follows: TGTGCCAGCTCACCCAATCCGATAGGGACCCTCTACGAGCAGTACTTC.

This clone occurred once. The CDR3 spells CSVAEMGTEKLFF. The CDR3 DNA sequence: TGCAGCGTCGCCGAGATGGGCACGGAAAAACTGTTTTTT. This chain links TRBV29-1 with TRBJ1-4; no firm D call. The V gene's germline CDR1 is SQVTM and CDR2 ANQGSEA. The V end was cut by 6 bases, the J end by 8 bases, with 16 bases between. CDR3 length: 13 residues.

The CDR3 nucleotides are TGTGCCAGCAGTTTCGACGGCAGCTCCTACGAGCAGTACTTC. It specifies CASSFDGSSYEQYF. This chain connects TRBV6-2 or TRBV6-3 to TRBJ2-7; D unresolved. The CDR3 loop spans 14 amino acids. Germline values: CDR1 MNHEY, CDR2 SVGEGT. V was pared by 4 bases and J by 0 bases, with 10 bases between.